This TCR beta chain was sequenced during a study of blood T cells in healthy people across ages (dated by TCRdb to the mid-2010s). Study-level background: In model experiments, template switching captured about one uniquely barcoded TCR beta cDNA molecule for every two T cells. The study measured age-related changes in TCR beta repertoire diversity using deep sequencing normalized with unique cDNA molecular identifiers. To avoid experimental bias, donors of different ages were spread randomly across the sequencing lanes. The donors were divided into four age groups: young (average approximately 17 years), middle-aged (approximately 41), aged (about 60) and long-lived (roughly 82). For two donors (one aged 18 to 30 and one aged 80 or older), the study analyzed two additional independent replicas of 1 million unique cDNA reads from the same blood draw. General conclusions and limits of the study: Because the CMV infection status of the donors was unknown, age-related changes in expanded clonotypes may potentially have been confounded. Compared with the aged group, more naive CD4+ T cells, fewer expanded clones and increased TCR diversity were shown by the long-lived group, suggesting age selection. As age increased, observed TCR beta diversity per million T cells dropped in a roughly linear way, and a significant reduction was already evident by age 40. Since profiling was done on bulk unsorted PBMCs, naive and antigen-experienced compartments could not be conclusively compared. Estimates of total diversity based on one million sequenced T cells were considered lower bounds and underestimates. The percentage of naive T cells measured by flow cytometry correlated strongly with observed TCR beta diversity.

This clonotype has ten or more counts. The specificity of this receptor is unknown. The record has no base qualities; no much larger clone is one base away. Systemically healthy Caucasian individuals from Russia, over 30 in total and aged about 6 to 95 years, were included as donors. About 10 milliliters of peripheral blood were collected from each donor into EDTA-treated Vacutainer tubes. Ficoll-Paque density-gradient centrifugation was used to isolate PBMCs, with at least 7 million obtained per sample. Trizol reagent was used to extract total RNA from the PBMCs, yielding at least 6 micrograms per sample. The percentages of naive CD45RAhigh/CD27high T cells were determined by flow cytometry on a PBMC aliquot from every donor. Library method: 5' RACE. The instrument given in TCRdb is Illumina HiSeq 2500. A second PCR of roughly 6 to 11 cycles was performed with a sample-barcoded 5' primer and a J-beta primer mix. A template-switch 5' adaptor carrying 12 random nucleotides introduced a unique molecular identifier onto each TCR beta cDNA molecule. Each sample yielded at least 2.5 million CDR3-containing paired-end reads. First-strand cDNA was synthesized from all RNA with the Mint cDNA synthesis kit, primed by a TRBC-specific oligonucleotide. After uracil-DNA glycosylase treatment, a first 18-cycle PCR used universal primers M1SS and BC2_uni_R on all cDNA. Per the authors' processing: Normalization of each sample was performed by random selection of 1 million high-quality reads, each carrying a distinct molecular identifier. Instead of being binned into consensus sequences, reads with shared molecular identifiers were discarded. MiTCR, run with a Q25 quality threshold and the strictest error-elimination algorithm, handled CDR3 identification, clonotype clustering and error correction. A nonparametric unseen species model with Euler transformation was used to estimate a lower bound on total TCR beta diversity. TCRdb ran its own pipeline on the public reads, namely fastp trimming at Q25 and MiXCR clone calling, and kept in-frame beta chains. For every CDR3 protein sequence, its rows merge into one entry that carries the most common genes and DNA. The V and J calls shown here were made by TCRdb, not taken from the authors' results. The sample table holds around 870,000 distinct CDR3 sequences, of which about 30% were seen once. Of the sample, 15% to 20% is held by the ten largest clones.

The germline V gene sets CDR1 to MGHRA and CDR2 to YSYEKL. Relative to germline, V is 0 bases shorter and J is 4 bases shorter, with 9 bases between their ends. Counted from cysteine to phenylalanine, this CDR3 has 15 amino acids. Only the CDR3 DNA is retained, 45 bases long and in frame from the first base. Sequences were obtained from blood. The sequence was obtained from a woman older than 75 in good health. Recombination connected TRBV4-1 to TRBJ1-4; the D gene cannot be resolved reliably. This receptor carries the CDR3 CASSQDPSINEKLFF. The DNA sequence is TGCGCCAGCAGCCAAGATCCCTCCATTAATGAAAAACTGTTTTTT.